The clone carrying this TCR beta chain is medium-sized within its sample. The antigen is undetermined. Regarding time point: sample taken at primary tumor resection. 55 to 80 TRACERx patients with early, untreated non-small cell lung cancer donated samples. This record comes from a study of spatial heterogeneity in lung cancer. Findings and limits, study-wide: Counts of expanded alpha and beta TCRs within tumors tracked the tumor nonsynonymous mutation count.

Single TCR cDNA molecules each had their own unique molecular identifier. TCRdb processed the 5' RACE reads anew with MiXCR; each CDR3 protein has one entry. The table records 1,700 or so distinct CDR3 sequences, around 4.4% of them present only once. The CDR3 contains 14 residues. CDR1 and CDR2 (germline): SQVTM, ANQGSEA. V gave up 4 bases and J gave up 9 bases; unmatched junction bases: 7. The V call is TRBV29-1, the J call TRBJ2-1; 12 nucleotides match TRBD2. The TCR was taken from a male donor with early-stage non-small cell lung cancer. The specimen comprised lung tumor tissue, sampled at surgery. For the CDR3, the DNA is TGCAGCGTTGTAAGACTAGCGGGAGAGGGTGAGCAGTTCTTC. It is translated as CSVVRLAGEGEQFF.